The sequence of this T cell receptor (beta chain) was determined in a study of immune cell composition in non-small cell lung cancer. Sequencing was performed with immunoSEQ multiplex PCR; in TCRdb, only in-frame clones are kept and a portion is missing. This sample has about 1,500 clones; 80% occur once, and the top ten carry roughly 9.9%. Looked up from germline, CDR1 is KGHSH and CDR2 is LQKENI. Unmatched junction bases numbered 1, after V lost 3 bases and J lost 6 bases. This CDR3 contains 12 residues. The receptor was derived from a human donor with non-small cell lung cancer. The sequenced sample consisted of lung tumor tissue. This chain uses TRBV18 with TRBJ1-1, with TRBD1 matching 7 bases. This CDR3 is CASSPGQAEAFF. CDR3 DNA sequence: TGTGCCAGCTCACCCGGACAGGCTGAAGCTTTCTTT. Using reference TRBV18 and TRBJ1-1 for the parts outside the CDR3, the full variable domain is NAGVMQNPRHLVRRRGQEARLRCSPMKGHSHVYWYRQLPEEGLKFMVYLQKENIIDESGMPKERFSAEFPKEGPSILRIQQVVRGDSAAYFCASSPGQAEAFFGQGTRLTVV.